This T cell receptor (beta chain) was sequenced for a study of glioma-infiltrating T cells. Background on the study: Glioma patients had dexamethasone for six or fewer days before surgery.

Using RNA template, CDR3s of TCR alpha and beta were amplified with iRepertoire arm-PCR. TCRdb re-called the multiplex PCR reads through MiXCR, storing one row per CDR3 protein. Among about 400,000 distinct CDR3 sequences listed, roughly two fifths were seen once. This clonotype was counted a few times. V lost 3 bases to trimming and J lost 0 bases, with 9 bases between them. The CDR3 extends over 14 amino acids. V usage is TRBV12-3 or TRBV12-4 and J usage is TRBJ2-7; unclear D gene. Sequencing was performed on glioma tissue, nonneoplastic brain tissue, or PBMCs (not recorded which). This clonotype was sampled from a human donor with low-grade glioma or glioblastoma, undergoing nonglioma brain surgery, or in good health (not recorded which). CDR3 region: CASSFGWSSYEQYF. CDR3 nucleotide sequence: TGTGCCAGCAGTTTTGGGTGGAGCTCCTACGAGCAGTACTTC.